The source of this T cell receptor beta chain is a study of early T cells in non-severe SARS-CoV-2 infection. Study-level information: Unsorted whole blood bulk RNA was sequenced, with unpaired chains. Whole-study results and caveats: VDJdb matching skewed toward anti-spike CD8 responses, missing private and CD4 specificities.

Germline assignment: CDR1 MNHEY and CDR2 SVGAGI. The CDR3 has 15 amino acids. The V end was cut by 7 bases, the J end by 2 bases, with 16 bases between. The sample holds many counts of this clonotype. Its antigen is undetermined. The library protocol tagged individual cDNA molecules with unique molecular identifiers. Each CDR3 protein is one row after TCRdb ran MiXCR on the 5' RACE reads. The sample lists about 70,000 distinct CDR3 sequences, roughly 12% occurring once. The chain joins TRBV6-5 to TRBJ2-3; D may be TRBD1 (5 bases). Source: whole blood, taken at baseline. The TCR originated in an adult who was a healthcare worker with PCR-confirmed SARS-CoV-2 infection or an uninfected control (not recorded which). The donor label of this sample is uncertain. The CDR3 bases are TGTGCCAGCAAAACTGGGGCGCGGAACACAGATACGCAGTATTTT. Protein: CASKTGARNTDTQYF.